These 30 T cell receptor beta chains were sequenced from one sample in a study of beta chain features in type 1 diabetes. The study, taken as a whole, reports: TCRB CDR3s from Type 1 diabetes patients were moderately but significantly shorter in all four CD4+ subsets.

For these receptors, no antigen is known. Sequencing targeted expressed TCRB transcripts, as all isolated RNA had been reverse transcribed. Using immunoSEQ multiplex PCR, the repertoire was profiled, and TCRdb retains in-frame clones only, with some absent. Of about 160,000 clones in the sample, about 63% were seen once. Sequenced sample: naive CD4+ T cells from blood. The origin of the receptors is a young man with type 1 diabetes.

V usage is TRBV7-9 and J usage is TRBJ2-3, with D possibly being TRBD2 (6 bases). Germline V gene lookup returns CDR1 SEHNR and CDR2 FQNEAQ (reference sequence). The CDR3 spans 14 residues. V was pared by 0 bases and J by 5 bases, with 9 bases between. This CDR3 is CASSLAPGVDTQYF. The CDR3 coding sequence is TGTGCCAGCAGCTTAGCGCCGGGGGTAGATACGCAGTATTTT. The entire variable domain, with the rest obtained from reference TRBV7-9 and TRBJ2-3, is as follows: DTGVSQNPRHKITKRGQNVTFRCDPISEHNRLYWYRQTLGQGPEFLTYFQNEAQLEKSRLLSDRFSAERPKGSFSTLEIQRTEQGDSAMYLCASSLAPGVDTQYFGPGTRLTVL.

In this sample, this clone turned up a few times. The V and J genes are TRBV28 and TRBJ2-2; 9 bases are shared with TRBD1. J gave up 5 bases and V 5 bases, and 9 bases lay outside the gene matches. From germline, CDR1 is MDHEN and CDR2 SYDVKM. The CDR3 length is 16 residues. The CDR3 protein is CASSRRGTGRTGELFF. The CDR3 DNA sequence: TGTGCCAGCAGTCGACGGGGGACAGGGAGAACCGGGGAGCTGTTTTTT.

The chain joins TRBV30 to TRBJ2-2; perhaps TRBD1 as D (6 bases). Per the germline V gene, CDR1 is GTSNPN and CDR2 is SVGIG (reference sequence). This CDR3 is 12 amino acids long. Deletions cut 4 bases from V and 9 bases from J, with 12 bases between. The CDR3 DNA follows: TGTGCCTGGACCGGACAGATCAGGGAGCTGTTTTTT. Its protein is CAWTGQIRELFF.

The genes are TRBV29-1 and TRBJ1-2; no reliable D call. With 3 bases removed from V and 9 bases from J, the gap between germline ends came to 14 bases. The CDR3 is 12 amino acids. Germline loops: CDR1 SQVTM, CDR2 ANQGSEA. The CDR3: CSVDMDLTSYTF. In DNA form, the CDR3 reads TGCAGCGTTGACATGGATTTAACGAGCTACACCTTC. Based on the CDR3 plus reference TRBV29-1 and TRBJ1-2, the full variable domain is SAVISQKPSRDICQRGTSLTIQCQVDSQVTMMFWYRQQPGQSLTLIATANQGSEATYESGFVIDKFPISRPNLTFSTLTVSNMSPEDSSIYLCSVDMDLTSYTFGSGTRLTVV.

This clone was picked up one time. The rearrangement joins TRBV10-3 to TRBJ2-1; 8 nucleotides line up with TRBD1. The CDR3 covers 13 residues. Per the germline V gene, CDR1 is ENHRY and CDR2 is SYGVKD. The junction had 4 bases not matched to a gene; V was cut back by 5 bases and J by 7 bases. CDR3 loop: CAISQNRGNEQFF. For the CDR3, the DNA is TGTGCCATCAGTCAAAACAGGGGGAATGAGCAGTTCTTC.

V gene TRBV7-6 combines with J gene TRBJ2-5; TRBD1 aligns across 9 bases. Germline values: CDR1 SGHVS, CDR2 FNYEAQ. With V trimmed by 5 bases and J by 14 bases, 6 bases remained unmatched. This CDR3 has 11 amino acids. The CDR3: CASSATGQGYF. The CDR3 DNA sequence: TGTGCCAGCAGCGCAACGGGACAGGGTTACTTC.

V gene TRBV25-1 combines with J gene TRBJ1-2; no clear D. The CDR3 is 13 residues long. The V gene lost 2 bases and the J gene lost 7 bases, with 11 bases spanning the gap. Per the germline V gene, CDR1 is MGHDK and CDR2 is SYGVNS. The CDR3 nucleotides read TGTGCCAGCAGTGAAACGTTCACTTTTGGCTACACCTTC. It is translated as CASSETFTFGYTF.

The chain recombines TRBV9 with TRBJ2-3; D perhaps matches TRBD2 (6 bases). Trimming left V 0 bases short and J 8 bases short, with 16 bases between. Germline-derived CDR1 and CDR2 are SGDLS and YYNGEE. The CDR3 spans 15 residues. For the CDR3, the DNA is TGTGCCAGCAGCGTAGAGGGACTTTCCCTTGGTACGCAGTATTTT. Protein: CASSVEGLSLGTQYF.

This clone occurred a few times. V usage is TRBV15 and J usage is TRBJ1-5; a possible D gene is TRBD1 (5 bases). The CDR3 totals 13 residues. Germline V lookup: CDR1 LNHNV, CDR2 YYDKDF (reference sequence). V lost 9 bases, J lost 5 bases, and 14 bases lay in between. CDR3 in amino acids: CATRVDTHQPQHF. The CDR3 DNA reads as TGTGCCACTCGAGTGGACACCCATCAGCCCCAGCATTTT.

V usage is TRBV7-9 and J usage is TRBJ2-1, with a weak D call TRBD2 (6 bases). Trimming left V 2 bases short and J 8 bases short, with 7 bases between. The CDR3 consists of 12 residues. Germline-derived CDR1 and CDR2 are SEHNR and FQNEAQ (reference sequence). CDR3 DNA: TGTGCCAGCAGCTTATCGGGGGATGAGCAGTTCTTC. Residues: CASSLSGDEQFF. The entire variable domain, with the rest obtained from reference TRBV7-9 and TRBJ2-1, is as follows: DTGVSQNPRHKITKRGQNVTFRCDPISEHNRLYWYRQTLGQGPEFLTYFQNEAQLEKSRLLSDRFSAERPKGSFSTLEIQRTEQGDSAMYLCASSLSGDEQFFGPGTRLTVL.

This rearrangement joins TRBV25-1 to TRBJ1-2, with D possibly matching TRBD1 (6 bases). V was clipped by 1 base and J by 5 bases, with 14 bases between them. This CDR3 spans 15 amino acids. Germline CDR1 MGHDK, CDR2 SYGVNS. Here the CDR3 reads CASSELVRGAYGYTF. DNA of the CDR3: TGTGCCAGCAGTGAATTAGTCAGGGGCGCATATGGCTACACCTTC.

The V call is TRBV30, the J call TRBJ2-2; 7 nucleotides align to TRBD1. Unmatched junction bases numbered 7, after V lost 2 bases and J lost 7 bases. Germline V gives CDR1 GTSNPN, CDR2 SVGIG (reference sequence). This CDR3 region has 14 residues. CDR3 amino acids: CAWSRDRTSGELFF. The CDR3 coding sequence is TGTGCCTGGAGTAGGGACAGAACAAGCGGGGAGCTGTTTTTT.

This clone was recorded only once. This rearrangement joins TRBV15 to TRBJ2-7; 7 nucleotides line up with TRBD1. Germline values: CDR1 LNHNV, CDR2 YYDKDF (reference sequence). The CDR3 sequence is 13 residues long. Germline trimming cut 4 bases from V and 5 bases from J; bases unmatched to any gene: 5. DNA for the CDR3: TGTGCCACCAGCAAGGGGGCACGGGACGAGCAGTACTTC. Protein: CATSKGARDEQYF.

The V gene is TRBV4-3, the J gene TRBJ2-1; D not certain. The CDR3 totals 14 residues. The germline CDR1 and CDR2 sequences are LGHNA and YSLEER. The V end was cut by 1 base, the J end by 5 bases, with 9 bases between. The DNA of the CDR3 is TGCGCCAGCAGCCAAGTCGTGGGGAACAATGAGCAGTTCTTC. This gives the protein CASSQVVGNNEQFF.

This clone was counted a few times. J is TRBJ2-2 and V is TRBV29-1; the D gene could be TRBD1 or TRBD2 (5 bases each). Trimming removed 2 bases from V and 4 bases from J, with 20 bases in between. Germline V lookup: CDR1 SQVTM, CDR2 ANQGSEA. The CDR3 extends over 17 amino acids. The CDR3 DNA sequence: TGCAGCGTTGAATCCCCGGGGCAGGGTAGCAGCACCGGGGAGCTGTTTTTT. Its protein is CSVESPGQGSSTGELFF.

The chain couples TRBV6-6 to TRBJ2-3, with 12 positions matching TRBD2. The CDR3 covers 15 residues. The junction had 8 bases not matched to a gene; V was cut back by 11 bases and J by 2 bases. CDR1 and CDR2 (germline): MNHNY, SVGAGI (reference sequence). The DNA of the CDR3 is TGTGCCGGATCCCGGACTAGCGGGATCACAGATACGCAGTATTTT. Translating it yields CAGSRTSGITDTQYF.

The chain couples TRBV19 to TRBJ1-2; maybe TRBD1 (6 bases). Germline V CDR1 and CDR2: LNHDA, SQIVND (reference sequence). Trimming pared 6 bases from V and 4 bases from J, leaving 9 bases between. This CDR3 is 12 amino acids long. In DNA, the CDR3 is TGTGCCAGTAGCCTCAGGGGCTATGGCTACACCTTC. Translating it yields CASSLRGYGYTF.

The table lists this clone with a few counts. The chain joins TRBV29-1 to TRBJ2-1, with D unresolved. The CDR3 loop spans 14 amino acids. Germline CDR1 and CDR2: SQVTM and ANQGSEA. The ends were cut back, 6 bases at V and 2 bases at J, with 14 bases in the middle. The CDR3 protein is CSVLRFGAYNEQFF. CDR3 sequence (DNA): TGCAGCGTCCTTAGGTTTGGGGCCTACAATGAGCAGTTCTTC.

The sample holds a few counts of this clone. The rearrangement links TRBV30 to TRBJ2-7; 7 bases are a match to TRBD1. Germline V gives CDR1 GTSNPN, CDR2 SVGIG (reference sequence). Trimming cost V 8 bases and J 2 bases; bases outside gene matches: 9. The CDR3 loop spans 13 amino acids. In nucleotides, the CDR3 is TGTGCCGGGTCGACAGGGTCGGCCTACGAGCAGTACTTC. This encodes CAGSTGSAYEQYF.

In its sample, this clone was seen once. The chain couples TRBV2 to TRBJ2-5; a weak D match, TRBD1 (5 bases). Trimming took 10 bases from V and 4 from J, leaving 13 bases between them. Germline V gene data show CDR1 as SNHLY and CDR2 as FYNNEI. This CDR3 is built from 12 residues. CDR3 residues: CATKEQGETQYF. CDR3 DNA sequence: TGTGCCACCAAAGAGCAGGGAGAGACCCAGTACTTC. Based on the CDR3 plus reference TRBV2 and TRBJ2-5, the full variable domain is EPEVTQTPSHQVTQMGQEVILRCVPISNHLYFYWYRQILGQKVEFLVSFYNNEISEKSEIFDDQFSVERPDGSNFTLKIRSTKLEDSAMYFCATKEQGETQYFGPGTRLLVL.

This clone showed up just a few times. The chain combines TRBV30 with TRBJ1-6; 8 bases are a match to TRBD1. Trimming removed 2 bases from V and 9 bases from J; junction bases left unmatched: 6. The germline V gene has CDR1 GTSNPN and CDR2 SVGIG (reference sequence). The CDR3 is 14 amino acids. The CDR3 is CAWSIGQGSSPLHF. CDR3 nucleotide sequence: TGTGCCTGGAGTATCGGACAGGGCAGTTCACCCCTCCACTTT.

The rearrangement uses TRBV7-9 and TRBJ2-7; TRBD1 matches 11 bases. The CDR3 totals 15 residues. CDR1 SEHNR and CDR2 FQNEAQ come from the germline V gene (reference sequence). The junction had 6 bases not matched to a gene; V was cut back by 5 bases and J by 3 bases. CDR3 amino acids: CASSTGQGADYEQYF. CDR3 sequence (DNA): TGTGCCAGCAGCACAGGACAGGGGGCGGACTACGAGCAGTACTTC.

The rearrangement uses TRBV7-2 and TRBJ2-3, with a tentative D call TRBD1 (6 bases). Germline CDR1 is SGHTA and CDR2 is FQGNSA. The germline V and J ends were trimmed by 5 bases and 6 bases, with 21 bases remaining between them. The CDR3 is 16 amino acids. The CDR3 DNA follows: TGTGCCAGCAGCAGCCCGGGACAACTCTACGGGGATACGCAGTATTTT. This sequence encodes CASSSPGQLYGDTQYF.

The gene calls are TRBV30 and TRBJ2-3, with a possible D match to TRBD1 (5 bases). CDR1 GTSNPN and CDR2 SVGIG come from the germline V gene (reference sequence). The CDR3 is made up of 13 amino acids. Trimming took off 4 bases at V and 4 bases at J, with 12 bases between the two ends. In nucleotides, the CDR3 is TGTGCCTGGAATAGCAGGGTAGCAGATACGCAGTATTTT. This sequence encodes CAWNSRVADTQYF.

The chain recombines TRBV29-1 with TRBJ2-3; the D gene could be TRBD1 or TRBD2 (6 bases each). The CDR3 has 12 residues. V lost 3 bases and J 4 bases, leaving 8 bases between the germline ends. CDR1 is SQVTM and CDR2 is ANQGSEA in the germline V gene. The CDR3 spells CSVDGGADTQYF. As DNA, the CDR3 is TGCAGCGTTGACGGGGGCGCAGATACGCAGTATTTT.

The chain joins TRBV4-3 to TRBJ1-1; D possibly corresponds to TRBD1 (5 bases). Germline assignment: CDR1 LGHNA and CDR2 YSLEER. The CDR3 is made up of 13 amino acids. Trimming took off 5 bases at V and 0 bases at J, with 7 bases between the two ends. The CDR3 reads CASSLGLNTEAFF. The CDR3 DNA is TGCGCCAGCAGCTTGGGACTGAACACTGAAGCTTTCTTT.

The chain has TRBV30 and TRBJ2-3; no clear D. Trimming stripped 0 bases from V and 8 bases from J, with 12 bases between. Germline V CDR1 and CDR2: GTSNPN, SVGIG (reference sequence). The CDR3 has 13 residues. The CDR3 loop is CAWSVVETGTQYF. DNA for the CDR3: TGTGCCTGGAGTGTAGTGGAAACGGGTACGCAGTATTTT.

This clone was counted once. The same CDR3 is also encoded by other DNA sequences in this sample. The chain combines TRBV7-2 with TRBJ2-5; 8 positions match TRBD1. V was pared by 3 bases and J by 5 bases, with 2 bases of the junction left unmatched. The V gene's germline CDR1 is SGHTA and CDR2 FQGNSA. CDR3 length: 13 residues. The CDR3 sequence: CASSFDRGETQYF. As DNA, the CDR3 is TGTGCCAGCAGCTTCGACAGGGGTGAGACCCAGTACTTC.

The table lists this clone with a few counts. The CDR3 region has the DNA TGTGCCTGGAGTGTACCAGACAGGGAGGGATCACCCCTCCACTTT. Translated, it gives CAWSVPDREGSPLHF. This chain uses TRBV30 with TRBJ1-6, with 7 bases fitting TRBD1. The CDR3 extends over 15 amino acids. Germline CDR1 GTSNPN, CDR2 SVGIG (reference sequence). V shed 0 bases and J 10 bases; nucleotides not matched to a gene: 9.

The chain links TRBV30 to TRBJ1-3, with a tentative D call TRBD1 (5 bases). The CDR3 has 14 amino acids. Germline V gene lookup returns CDR1 GTSNPN and CDR2 SVGIG (reference sequence). V shed 2 bases and J shed 0 bases, with 8 bases lying between them. The DNA for the CDR3 is TGTGCCTGGAGTTCGGGACTCTCTGGAAACACCATATATTTT. Amino acids: CAWSSGLSGNTIYF.